Listed below are T cell receptor beta chains from one sample, sequenced in a study of shared clonotypes between healthy human individuals. The repertoire was sequenced with immunoSEQ multiplex PCR; TCRdb's copy has only in-frame clones and lacks some. The sample records about 2 million clones, about 95% being singletons. The sequencing sample was made of naive CD4+ T cells sorted from blood. The source is a man aged 18-30 years in good health. CDR3s leave out the opening cysteine and the closing phenylalanine or tryptophan.

j_call v_call cdr3_aa
TRBJ2-7 TRBV10-2 ASRSWAGGQSYEQY
TRBJ2-5 TRBV9 ASSSLGVAAETQY
TRBJ2-3 TRBV7-3 ASSFSGFSTDTQY
TRBJ1-4 TRBV5-6 ASSFRLRDRSHEKLF
TRBJ1-1 TRBV19 ASTTSTGTKNTEAF
TRBJ1-6 TRBV2 ASKERGNNSPLH
TRBJ2-3 TRBV9 ASSSGLAAVTDTQY
TRBJ2-3 TRBV19 ASKQDGVPDTQY
TRBJ1-4 TRBV6-1 ASSERGNEKLF
TRBJ2-3 TRBV29-1 SVEGGGTDTQY
TRBJ1-2 TRBV6-1 ASSEYPLVPIYLGYT
TRBJ1-1 TRBV5-1 ASSFGPLTGPNTEAF
TRBJ2-7 TRBV5-1 ASSSSTRNYEQY
TRBJ2-7 TRBV19 ASSIPGTYEQY
TRBJ1-2 TRBV6-6 ASSKPDSVGYGYT
TRBJ1-2 TRBV19 ASSSPGQQANYGYT
TRBJ2-3 TRBV4-1 ASSQEGASTDTQY
TRBJ2-7 TRBV28 ASSSNPTHYEQY
TRBJ2-1 TRBV7-8 ASSLTGSSYNEQF
TRBJ1-6 TRBV19 ASSAFGQNNSPLH
TRBJ1-1 TRBV18 ASSAGTGVTEAF
TRBJ2-5 TRBV5-1 ASSQTGTSGSYQETQY
TRBJ2-1 TRBV25-1 ASSPRTRLVLEQF
TRBJ1-5 TRBV6-6 ASSYPGQGDQPQH
TRBJ1-5 TRBV30 AWSQGSQPQH
TRBJ2-5 TRBV5-1 ASSPLPGLAGGQY
TRBJ2-1 TRBV9 ASSVGIGDSQNEQF
TRBJ2-1 TRBV6-6 ASSYPQLLDEQF
TRBJ2-4 TRBV9 ASSVFPELAKNIQY